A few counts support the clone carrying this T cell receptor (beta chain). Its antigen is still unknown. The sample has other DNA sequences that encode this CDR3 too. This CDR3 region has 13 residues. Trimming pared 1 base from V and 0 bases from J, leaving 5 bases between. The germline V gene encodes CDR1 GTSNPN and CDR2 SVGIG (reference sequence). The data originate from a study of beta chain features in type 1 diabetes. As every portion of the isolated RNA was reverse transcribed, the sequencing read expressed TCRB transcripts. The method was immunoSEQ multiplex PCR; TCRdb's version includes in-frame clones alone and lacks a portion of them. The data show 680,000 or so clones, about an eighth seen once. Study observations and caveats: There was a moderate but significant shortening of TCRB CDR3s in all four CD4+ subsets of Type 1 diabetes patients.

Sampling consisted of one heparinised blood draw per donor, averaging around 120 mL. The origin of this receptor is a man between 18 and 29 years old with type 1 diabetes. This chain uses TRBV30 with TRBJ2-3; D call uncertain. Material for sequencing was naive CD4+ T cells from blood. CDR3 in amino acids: CAWSGGSTDTQYF. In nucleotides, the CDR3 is TGTGCCTGGAGTGGTGGCAGCACAGATACGCAGTATTTT.